This paragraph covers one TCR beta chain sequence. The antigen is unknown. These data originate in a study of shared clonotypes between healthy human individuals. Sorted subsets were amplified in replicate PCRs using 200 ng DNA, about 30,000 T cell genomes. As handled by the study authors: Owing to the provision of junction-only sequences devoid of quality scores by immunoSEQ, filtering differed. The data were produced by immunoSEQ multiplex PCR, yet TCRdb's version contains in-frame clones alone and is incomplete. That table gives V, J and clone size, and the DNA gave D and trimming. This sample has roughly 1,000,000 clones, with more than 75% found just once. Overall study findings and caveats: Non-shared clonotypes had lower generation probabilities than clonotypes shared by all four sorted-subset donors.

Trimming stripped 5 bases from V and 6 bases from J, with 16 bases between. The CDR3 consists of 14 residues. Germline assignment: CDR1 SEHNR and CDR2 FQNEAQ (reference sequence). The sample consisted of memory CD4+ T cells from PBMCs. As for subset: CD45RA-negative fraction. The genes are TRBV7-9 and TRBJ1-2, with D possibly matching TRBD1 (6 bases). This TCR was recovered from a man between 18 and 35 years old in good health. Some clones in this sample may be carry-over from other donors' samples. The CDR3 loop reads CASSPGDTKDGYTF. The CDR3 DNA sequence: TGTGCCAGCAGCCCGGGGGACACAAAGGATGGCTACACCTTC.